These 17 T cell receptor beta chains share one sample of origin, sequenced in a study of blood T cell repertoires in COVID-19. Clones were read by immunoSEQ multiplex PCR, and TCRdb kept only the in-frame ones, dropping some. The sample lists over 250,000 clones, 80% to 90% occurring once. The sequencing sample was made of peripheral blood. All receptors derive from a woman between 70 and 85 years old with COVID-19, enrolled during active disease.

V gene TRBV15 combines with J gene TRBJ1-5, with a weak D call TRBD1 (6 bases). This CDR3 region has 16 residues. Germline values: CDR1 LNHNV, CDR2 YYDKDF (reference sequence). V lost 0 bases, J lost 1 base, and 10 bases lay in between. The CDR3 nucleotides are TGTGCCACCAGCAGAGATGGCAGGGGAAGCAATCAGCCCCAGCATTTT. Its translation is CATSRDGRGSNQPQHF.

The chain carries TRBV15 and TRBJ1-4; TRBD1 matches 10 bases. With 2 bases clipped from V and 8 bases from J, the junction kept 8 bases outside the gene matches. CDR1 and CDR2 from the germline V gene are LNHNV and YYDKDF (reference sequence). This CDR3 comprises 16 residues. CDR3 nucleotide sequence: TGTGCCACCAGCAGATCTCGACAGGGGGCGCTGGAAAAACTGTTTTTT. Translated, it gives CATSRSRQGALEKLFF.

The rearrangement joins TRBV29-1 to TRBJ2-7, with 9 bases that match TRBD1. CDR3 length: 14 residues. Germline values: CDR1 SQVTM, CDR2 ANQGSEA. V was clipped by 5 bases and J by 2 bases; unmatched bases: 7. CDR3 loop: CSVISGQGPYEQYF. CDR3 DNA: TGCAGCGTTATCTCGGGACAGGGTCCCTACGAGCAGTACTTC.

The chain joins TRBV28 to TRBJ2-7; perhaps TRBD2 as D (5 bases). CDR1 and CDR2 from the germline V gene are MDHEN and SYDVKM. The ends were cut back, 6 bases at V and 2 bases at J, with 20 bases in the middle. The length of the CDR3 is 16 residues. CDR3 region: CASRTAIRRAPYEQYF. The CDR3, as DNA: TGTGCCAGCAGGACGGCCATCAGGCGGGCTCCCTACGAGCAGTACTTC.

The V call is TRBV18, the J call TRBJ2-2; TRBD1 agrees at 9 bases. With V trimmed by 6 bases and J by 3 bases, 8 bases remained unmatched. Germline CDR1 is KGHSH and CDR2 is LQKENI. CDR3 size: 16 residues. CDR3 coding DNA: TGTGCCAGCTCTACCATCGGACAGGGGTACACCGGGGAGCTGTTTTTT. This gives the protein CASSTIGQGYTGELFF.

The chain links TRBV7-9 to TRBJ1-2, with 8 bases lining up with TRBD1. CDR3 length: 15 amino acids. Germline CDR1 and CDR2: SEHNR and FQNEAQ (reference sequence). Trimming removed 3 bases from V and 2 bases from J; junction bases left unmatched: 5. The chain's CDR3 is CASSFGDRSNYGYTF. CDR3 coding DNA: TGTGCCAGCAGCTTTGGGGACAGGTCGAACTATGGCTACACCTTC.

This chain joins TRBV5-1 and TRBJ1-1; D may be TRBD1 (6 bases). Germline-derived CDR1 and CDR2 are SGHRS and YFSETQ. V shed 4 bases and J shed 5 bases, with 15 bases lying between them. The CDR3 consists of 14 residues. The CDR3 loop reads CASSPRGGETEAFF. The CDR3 coding sequence is TGCGCCAGCAGCCCGAGGGGGGGTGAGACTGAAGCTTTCTTT.

This chain links TRBV30 with TRBJ2-1; 11 bases line up with TRBD2. There are 15 residues in the CDR3. V lost 3 bases and J lost 7; bases outside the gene matches: 8. Looked up from germline, CDR1 is GTSNPN and CDR2 is SVGIG (reference sequence). The CDR3 protein is CAWSRRLAGFNEQFF. CDR3 nucleotides: TGTGCCTGGAGCCGGAGACTAGCGGGATTTAATGAGCAGTTCTTC.

The chain recombines TRBV7-2 with TRBJ2-7; unclear D gene. This CDR3 comprises 15 residues. V was shortened by 2 bases and J by 2 bases, with 13 bases between the two germline ends. The germline gives CDR1 SGHTA, CDR2 FQGNSA. The CDR3 nucleotides are TGTGCCAGCAGCTTACGAGGTGGGTTCGCCTACGAGCAGTACTTC. The encoded protein is CASSLRGGFAYEQYF.

V is TRBV10-3 and J is TRBJ2-7; no definite D call. The ends were cut back, 0 bases at V and 6 bases at J, with 9 bases in the middle. The CDR3 contains 13 residues. Germline lookup yields CDR1 ENHRY and CDR2 SYGVKD. CDR3 sequence reads: CAISESWSGEQYF. The CDR3 coding sequence is TGTGCCATCAGTGAGTCTTGGAGTGGCGAGCAGTACTTC.

This clone was found once. The genes are TRBV2 and TRBJ2-5; D is perhaps TRBD2 (7 bases). The V gene lost 6 bases and the J gene lost 1 base, with 12 bases spanning the gap. CDR1 is SNHLY, CDR2 FYNNEI, per germline. The CDR3 extends over 14 amino acids. The CDR3 region has the DNA TGTGCCAGCAGAAGTAGGGGGGGCCAAGAGACCCAGTACTTC. It translates to CASRSRGGQETQYF. Full variable domain (remainder filled in from reference TRBV2 and TRBJ2-5): EPEVTQTPSHQVTQMGQEVILRCVPISNHLYFYWYRQILGQKVEFLVSFYNNEISEKSEIFDDQFSVERPDGSNFTLKIRSTKLEDSAMYFCASRSRGGQETQYFGPGTRLLVL.

This chain connects TRBV19 to TRBJ2-7, with D possibly matching TRBD2 (6 bases). The V end was cut by 1 base, the J end by 3 bases, with 13 bases between. Germline V gene sequence: CDR1 LNHDA, CDR2 SQIVND (reference sequence). The CDR3 covers 15 residues. CDR3 in amino acids: CASSIGRDLDYEQYF. In DNA form, the CDR3 reads TGTGCCAGTAGTATAGGGCGGGATCTCGACTACGAGCAGTACTTC. The whole variable domain, remainder taken from reference TRBV19 and TRBJ2-7, is DGGITQSPKYLFRKEGQNVTLSCEQNLNHDAMYWYRQDPGQGLRLIYYSQIVNDFQKGDIAEGYSVSREKKESFPLTVTSAQKNPTAFYLCASSIGRDLDYEQYFGPGTRLTVT.

V usage is TRBV4-1 and J usage is TRBJ1-5; TRBD1 matches at 11 bases. CDR3 length: 17 residues. Germline V gives CDR1 MGHRA, CDR2 YSYEKL. The V gene end was trimmed by 4 bases and the J gene end by 3 bases; junction bases not matched to a gene: 8. The CDR3 DNA sequence: TGCGCCAGCAGCCCTTCCGGGACAGGGGGTTTCAATCAGCCCCAGCATTTT. It translates to CASSPSGTGGFNQPQHF.

The rearrangement links TRBV30 to TRBJ1-1; 12 nucleotides line up with TRBD1. The CDR3 extends over 17 amino acids. The V gene's germline CDR1 is GTSNPN and CDR2 SVGIG (reference sequence). Trimming cost V 2 bases and J 0 bases; bases outside gene matches: 7. CDR3 bases: TGTGCCTGGAGTTGGGGACAGGGGGCGAACATGAACACTGAAGCTTTCTTT. Translation gives CAWSWGQGANMNTEAFF.

The V and J genes are TRBV19 and TRBJ2-2, with 9 nucleotides matching TRBD2. CDR3 size: 14 residues. The V segment lost 7 bases and the J segment 3 bases; nucleotides outside the gene matches: 3. Germline CDR1 is LNHDA and CDR2 is SQIVND (reference sequence). The CDR3 is CASTLAGYTGELFF. As DNA, the CDR3 is TGTGCCAGTACACTAGCGGGCTACACCGGGGAGCTGTTTTTT.

This chain uses TRBV10-2 with TRBJ2-7; the D is unclear. CDR3 length equals 13 residues. CDR1 is WSHSY, CDR2 SAAADI, per germline. The germline V and J ends were trimmed by 0 bases and 2 bases, with 5 bases remaining between them. The CDR3 region is CASSESGPYEQYF. Here the CDR3 DNA reads TGCGCCAGCAGTGAGTCGGGCCCCTACGAGCAGTACTTC.

This chain uses TRBV5-4 with TRBJ2-1; D is perhaps TRBD1 (5 bases). CDR1 and CDR2 (germline): SGHNT, YYREEE (reference sequence). This CDR3 is built from 15 residues. V lost 0 bases to trimming and J lost 8 bases, with 15 bases between them. In DNA, the CDR3 is TGTGCCAGCAGCTTGGCGAAGGGGCCCCACCATGAGCAGTTCTTC. This codes for CASSLAKGPHHEQFF.